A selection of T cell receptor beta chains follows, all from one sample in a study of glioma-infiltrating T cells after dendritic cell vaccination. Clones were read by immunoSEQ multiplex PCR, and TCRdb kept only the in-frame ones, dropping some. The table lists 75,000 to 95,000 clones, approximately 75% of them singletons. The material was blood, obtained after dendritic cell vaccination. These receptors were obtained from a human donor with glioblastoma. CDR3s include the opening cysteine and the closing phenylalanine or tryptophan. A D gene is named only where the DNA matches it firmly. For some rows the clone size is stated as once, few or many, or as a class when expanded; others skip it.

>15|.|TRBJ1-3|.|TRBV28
TGTGCCAGCAGTTTAGGGGGGGTATCTGGAAACACCATATATTTT
CASSLGGVSGNTIYF
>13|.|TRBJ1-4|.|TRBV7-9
TGTGCCAGCAGCATCGTTGGGAGCGAAAAACTGTTTTTT
CASSIVGSEKLFF
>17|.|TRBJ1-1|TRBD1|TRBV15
TGTGCCACCAGCAGCGGACAGGGTAGGGTAAAGGCGTCTGAAGCTTTCTTT
CATSSGQGRVKASEAFF
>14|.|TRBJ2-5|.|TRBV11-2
TGTGCCAGCAGCTCATCACTCACCCAAGAGACCCAGTACTTC
CASSSSLTQETQYF
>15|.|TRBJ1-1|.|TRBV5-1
TGCGCCAGCAGCTTCGAACAGGGTTTCGACACTGAAGCTTTCTTT
CASSFEQGFDTEAFF
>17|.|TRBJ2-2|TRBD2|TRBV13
TGTGCCAGCAGCCTCCGGGCGAGCGGGACGAACACCGGGGAGCTGTTTTTT
CASSLRASGTNTGELFF
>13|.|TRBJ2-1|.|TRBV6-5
TGTGCCACCCGGGAAGGCACCTACAATGAGCAGTTCTTC
CATREGTYNEQFF
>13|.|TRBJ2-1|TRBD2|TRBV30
TGTGCCCGGGGGACTAGCGGGAGCTATGAGCAGTTCTTC
CARGTSGSYEQFF
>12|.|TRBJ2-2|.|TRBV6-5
TGTGCCAGCGGTGTGAGCTCCGGGGAGCTGTTTTTT
CASGVSSGELFF
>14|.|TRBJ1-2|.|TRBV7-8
TGTGCCAGCAGTCTCGGAGGGTCCCCCTATGGCTACACCTTC
CASSLGGSPYGYTF
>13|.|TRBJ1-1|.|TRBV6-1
TGTGCCAGCAAAAAACCGGGGGGCACTGAAGCTTTCTTT
CASKKPGGTEAFF
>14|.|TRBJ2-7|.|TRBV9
TGTGCCAGCAGCGTAACAATCGCCCCCTACGAGCAGTACTTC
CASSVTIAPYEQYF
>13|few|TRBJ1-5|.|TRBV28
TGTGCCAGCAGCCCCTTTCGCAATCAGCCCCAGCATTTT
CASSPFRNQPQHF
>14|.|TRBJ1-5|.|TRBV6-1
TGTGCCAGCCGAAGAGACACGGTAACTCAGCCCCAGCATTTT
CASRRDTVTQPQHF
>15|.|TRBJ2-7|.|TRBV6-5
TGTGCCAGCAGTTATTCCTCCCAGGGGCTCTACGAGCAGTACTTC
CASSYSSQGLYEQYF
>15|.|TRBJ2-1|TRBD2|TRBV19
TGTGCCAGTCTGAAAGCGGGGGGTTTTGGGAATGAGCAGTTCTTC
CASLKAGGFGNEQFF
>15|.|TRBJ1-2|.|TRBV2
TGTGCCAGCAGTGAGACCGGTTCGAGGGACTATGGCTACACCTTC
CASSETGSRDYGYTF
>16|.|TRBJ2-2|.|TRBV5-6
TGTGCCAGCAGCTTGGCCAAGTCCTGGGGAGGCGGGGAGCTGTTTTTT
CASSLAKSWGGGELFF
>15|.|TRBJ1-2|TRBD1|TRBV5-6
TGTGCCAGCAGCCCCGACAGGGGGCTTAACTATGGCTACACCTTC
CASSPDRGLNYGYTF
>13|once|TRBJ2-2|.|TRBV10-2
TGCGCCAGCGTTAGGGGGAACACCGGGGAGCTGTTTTTT
CASVRGNTGELFF
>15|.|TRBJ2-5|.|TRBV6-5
TGTGCCAGCGCTAACACGGCCAGAGGGAGATTGACCCAGTACTTC
CASANTARGRLTQYF
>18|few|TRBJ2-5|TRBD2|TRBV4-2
TGTGCCAGCAGCCAAGAAGTGCAAGCGGGGGGGCGCGGAGTGACCCAGTACTTC
CASSQEVQAGGRGVTQYF
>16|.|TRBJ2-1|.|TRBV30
TGTGCCTGGAGTCCCGGACAGAAAAGCTCCTACAATGAGCAGTTCTTC
CAWSPGQKSSYNEQFF
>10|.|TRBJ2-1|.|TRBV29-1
TGCAGCGTTGATAGCCATGAGCAGTTCTTC
CSVDSHEQFF
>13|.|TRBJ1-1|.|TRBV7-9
TGTGCCAGCGCATTCGGAGGGAACACTGAAGCTTTCTTT
CASAFGGNTEAFF
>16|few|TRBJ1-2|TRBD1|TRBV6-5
TGTGCCAGCAGTTACAAGGCAGGGGGCTCTGTTAATGGCTACACCTTC
CASSYKAGGSVNGYTF
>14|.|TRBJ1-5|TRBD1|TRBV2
TGTGCCAGCAGGGACACAGGGGCTGGGCAGCCCCAGCATTTT
CASRDTGAGQPQHF
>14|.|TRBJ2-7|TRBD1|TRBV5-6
TGTGCCAGCAGCTTGGTACAGGGGGGACGCGAGCAGTACTTC
CASSLVQGGREQYF
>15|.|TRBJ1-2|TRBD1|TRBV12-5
TGTGCTAGTGGTCCAACCGGGACAGGGGTTGATGGCTACACCTTC
CASGPTGTGVDGYTF
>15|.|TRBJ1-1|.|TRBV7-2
TGTGCCAGCAGCTTAGAATCGGTATTTCGGACTGAAGCTTTCTTT
CASSLESVFRTEAFF
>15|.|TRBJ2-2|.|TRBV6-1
TGTGCCAGCAGTTTACAGGGTGAAAACACCGGGGAGCTGTTTTTT
CASSLQGENTGELFF
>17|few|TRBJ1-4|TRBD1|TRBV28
TGTGCCAGCAGCACTACAGGGGGCGCCCCCTCTAATGAAAAACTGTTTTTT
CASSTTGGAPSNEKLFF
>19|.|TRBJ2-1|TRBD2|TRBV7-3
TGTGCCAGCAGCTTAAAGTCCGGGACTAGCGGGAGGGCCTACGATGAGCAGTTCTTC
CASSLKSGTSGRAYDEQFF
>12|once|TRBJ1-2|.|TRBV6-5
TGTGCCAGCAGTTACCAGAACTATGGCTACACCTTC
CASSYQNYGYTF
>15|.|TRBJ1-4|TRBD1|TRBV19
TGTGCCAGTAGTGTGTCACGGGACAGTACTGAAAAACTGTTTTTT
CASSVSRDSTEKLFF
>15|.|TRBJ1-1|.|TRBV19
TGTGCCAGTAGTATTTTTGCAGGGGCTAACACTGAAGCTTTCTTT
CASSIFAGANTEAFF
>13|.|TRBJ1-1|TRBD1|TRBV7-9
TGTGCCGTGCAGACAGGGGCCAACACTGAAGCTTTCTTT
CAVQTGANTEAFF
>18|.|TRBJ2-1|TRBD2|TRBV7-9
TGTGCCAGCAGCTCGGGACTAGCGGGGGGTAGCTCCTACAATGAGCAGTTCTTC
CASSSGLAGGSSYNEQFF
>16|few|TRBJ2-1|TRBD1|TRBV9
TGTGCCAGCAGCCTCCCAACAGGGGGCGCATCCAATGAGCAGTTCTTC
CASSLPTGGASNEQFF
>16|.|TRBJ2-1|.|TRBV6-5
TGTGCCAGCAGTTACTATTTTTCAGGGGCCTTGAATGAGCAGTTCTTC
CASSYYFSGALNEQFF
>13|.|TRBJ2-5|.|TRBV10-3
TGTGCCATCAGCCAGGGTTCCGGAGAGACCCAGTACTTC
CAISQGSGETQYF
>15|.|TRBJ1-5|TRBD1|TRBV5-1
TGCGCCAGCAGCTCCGGGGACAGCGAAAATCAGCCCCAGCATTTT
CASSSGDSENQPQHF
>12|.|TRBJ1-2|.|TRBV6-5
TGTGCCAGCAGCTACTTCCAGGGGGGCTACACCTTC
CASSYFQGGYTF
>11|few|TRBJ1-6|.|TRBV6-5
TGTGCCAGCAGTAGCGTCGGACCCCTCCACTTT
CASSSVGPLHF
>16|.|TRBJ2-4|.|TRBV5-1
TGCGCCAGCAGCTTATTAGTGGGAGTCCGAGCGGACATTCAGTACTTC
CASSLLVGVRADIQYF
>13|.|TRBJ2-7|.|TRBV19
TGTGCCAGTAGTACAGGAAACTCCTACGAGCAGTACTTC
CASSTGNSYEQYF
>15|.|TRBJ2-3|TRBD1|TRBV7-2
TGTGCCAGCAGCTCCGACAGGGGGCAAACAGATACGCAGTATTTT
CASSSDRGQTDTQYF
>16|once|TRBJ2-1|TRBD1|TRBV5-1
TGCGCCAGCAGCTCCGGGACAGGGGGCATCTACAATGAGCAGTTCTTC
CASSSGTGGIYNEQFF
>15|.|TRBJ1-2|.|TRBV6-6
TGTGCCAGCTTCGAGAAGCAGGAAACTAACTATGGCTACACCTTC
CASFEKQETNYGYTF
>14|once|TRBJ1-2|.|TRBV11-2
TGTGCCAGCAGCTCCCGTGAGCGGGCTTATGGCTACACCTTC
CASSSRERAYGYTF
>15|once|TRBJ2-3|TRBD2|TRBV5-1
TGCGCCAGCAGCCTAGGGACTAGCGAAGCAGATACGCAGTATTTT
CASSLGTSEADTQYF
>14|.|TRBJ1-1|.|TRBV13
TGTGCCAGCAGCATCGGACATTTGAACACTGAAGCTTTCTTT
CASSIGHLNTEAFF
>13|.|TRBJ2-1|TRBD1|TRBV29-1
TGCAGCGCCCGGGGAGGGGACAGGGATGAGCAGTTCTTC
CSARGGDRDEQFF